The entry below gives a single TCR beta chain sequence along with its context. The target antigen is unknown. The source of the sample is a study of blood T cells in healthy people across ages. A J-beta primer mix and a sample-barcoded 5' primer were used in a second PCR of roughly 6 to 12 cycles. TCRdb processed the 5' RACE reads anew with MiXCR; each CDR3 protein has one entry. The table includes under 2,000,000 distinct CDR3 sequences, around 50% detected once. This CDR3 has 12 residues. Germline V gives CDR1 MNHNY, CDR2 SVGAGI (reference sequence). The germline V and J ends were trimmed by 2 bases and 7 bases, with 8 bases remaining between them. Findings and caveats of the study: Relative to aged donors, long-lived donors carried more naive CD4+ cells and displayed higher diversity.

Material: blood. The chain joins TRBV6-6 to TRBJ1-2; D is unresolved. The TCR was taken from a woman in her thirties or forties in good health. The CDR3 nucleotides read TGTGCCAGCAGTTACGAACGGGGTGGCTACACCTTC. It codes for CASSYERGGYTF.